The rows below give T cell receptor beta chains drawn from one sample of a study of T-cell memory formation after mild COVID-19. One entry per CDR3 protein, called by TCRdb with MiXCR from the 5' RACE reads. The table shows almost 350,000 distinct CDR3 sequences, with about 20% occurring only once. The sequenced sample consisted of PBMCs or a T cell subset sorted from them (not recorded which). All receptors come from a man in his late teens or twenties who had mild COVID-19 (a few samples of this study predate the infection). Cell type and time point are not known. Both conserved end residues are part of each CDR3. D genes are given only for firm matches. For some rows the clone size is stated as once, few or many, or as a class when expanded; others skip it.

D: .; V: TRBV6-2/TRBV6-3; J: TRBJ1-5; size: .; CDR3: CASSYLAVENQPQHF; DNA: TGTGCCAGCAGTTACTTGGCGGTGGAAAATCAGCCCCAGCATTTT
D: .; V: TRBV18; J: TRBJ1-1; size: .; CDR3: CASSPSSNTEAFF; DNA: TGTGCCAGCTCACCTTCCAGCAACACTGAAGCTTTCTTT
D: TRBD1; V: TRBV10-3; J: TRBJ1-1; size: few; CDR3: CAISQQGLPMNTEAFF; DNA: TGTGCCATCAGTCAACAGGGGTTACCCATGAACACTGAAGCTTTCTTT
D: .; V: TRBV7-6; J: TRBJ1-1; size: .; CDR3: CASSLVGTASGTEAFF; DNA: TGTGCCAGCAGCTTGGTCGGGACGGCGAGTGGCACTGAAGCTTTCTTT
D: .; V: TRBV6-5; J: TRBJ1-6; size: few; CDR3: CASNQGGRTLHF; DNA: TGTGCCAGCAACCAAGGGGGACGGACCCTCCACTTT
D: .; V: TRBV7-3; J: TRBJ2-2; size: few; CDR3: CASSRGAGTGELFF; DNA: TGTGCCAGCAGCCGGGGGGCAGGCACCGGGGAGCTGTTTTTT
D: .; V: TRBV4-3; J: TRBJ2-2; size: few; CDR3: CASSQGLGANTGELFF; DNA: TGCGCCAGCAGCCAAGGACTAGGAGCGAACACCGGGGAGCTGTTTTTT
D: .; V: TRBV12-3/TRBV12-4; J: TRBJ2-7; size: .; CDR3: CASSLRGGRTYEQYF; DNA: TGTGCCAGCAGTTTACGAGGCGGCAGGACCTACGAGCAGTACTTC
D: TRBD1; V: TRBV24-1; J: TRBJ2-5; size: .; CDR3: CATSDHRGETQYF; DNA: TGTGCCACCAGTGATCACAGGGGAGAGACCCAGTACTTC
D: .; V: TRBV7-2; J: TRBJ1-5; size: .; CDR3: CASSRGSPGQPQHF; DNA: TGTGCCAGCAGCCGGGGATCACCTGGTCAGCCCCAGCATTTT
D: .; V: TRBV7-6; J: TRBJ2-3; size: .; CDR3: CASSLGVGLDTQYF; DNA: TGTGCCAGCAGCTTAGGGGTCGGACTGGATACGCAGTATTTT
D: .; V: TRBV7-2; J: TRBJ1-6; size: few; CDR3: CASSWEGSSPLHF; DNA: TGTGCCAGCAGCTGGGAGGGATCCTCACCCCTCCACTTT
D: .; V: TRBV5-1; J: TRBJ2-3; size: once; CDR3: CASSLERQGGGTDTQYF; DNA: TGCGCCAGCAGCTTGGAGAGGCAGGGGGGTGGCACAGATACGCAGTATTTT
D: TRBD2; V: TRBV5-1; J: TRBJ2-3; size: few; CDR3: CASRPGLGEMDTQYF; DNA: TGCGCCAGCCGCCCGGGACTAGGGGAAATGGATACGCAGTATTTT
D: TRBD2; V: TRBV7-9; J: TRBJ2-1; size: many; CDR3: CASSPGLAGFYNEQFF; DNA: TGTGCCAGCAGCCCGGGACTAGCGGGCTTCTACAATGAGCAGTTCTTC
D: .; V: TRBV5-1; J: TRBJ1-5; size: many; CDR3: CASSLGEDQPQHF; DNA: TGCGCCAGCAGCTTGGGGGAGGATCAGCCCCAGCATTTT
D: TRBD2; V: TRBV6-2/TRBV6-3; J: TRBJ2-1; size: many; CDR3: CASCSGGYNEQFF; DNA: TGTGCCAGCTGTAGCGGGGGTTACAATGAGCAGTTCTTC
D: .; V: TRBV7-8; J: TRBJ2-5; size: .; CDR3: CASSRRGGDQETQYF; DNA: TGTGCCAGCAGCAGGAGGGGGGGGGACCAAGAGACCCAGTACTTC
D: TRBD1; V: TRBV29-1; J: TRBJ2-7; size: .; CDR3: CSAGQSDYEQYF; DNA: TGCAGCGCGGGACAGTCGGACTACGAGCAGTACTTC
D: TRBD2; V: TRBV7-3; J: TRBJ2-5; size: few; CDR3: CASSEGTSGLETQYF; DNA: TGTGCCAGCAGCGAAGGGACTAGCGGCTTAGAGACCCAGTACTTC
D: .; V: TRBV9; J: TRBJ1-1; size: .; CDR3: CASSPRRELNTEAFF; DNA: TGTGCCAGCAGCCCGCGTAGAGAGCTGAACACTGAAGCTTTCTTT
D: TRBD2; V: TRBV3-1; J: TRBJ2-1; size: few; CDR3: CASSLRGVDNEQFF; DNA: TGTGCCAGCAGCCTCCGGGGGGTAGACAATGAGCAGTTCTTC
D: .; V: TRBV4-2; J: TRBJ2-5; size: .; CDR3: CASSSASSLIETQYF; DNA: TGTGCCAGCAGCTCTGCCTCCTCGTTGATTGAGACCCAGTACTTC
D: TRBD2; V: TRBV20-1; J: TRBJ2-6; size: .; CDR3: CSARSSGGSGANVLTF; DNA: TGCAGTGCTAGATCTAGCGGGGGATCTGGGGCCAACGTCCTGACTTTC
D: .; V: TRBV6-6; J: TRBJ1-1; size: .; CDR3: CASSYWENTEAFF; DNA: TGTGCCAGCAGTTATTGGGAGAACACTGAAGCTTTCTTT
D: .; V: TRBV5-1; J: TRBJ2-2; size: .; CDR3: CASSLGANANTGELFF; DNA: TGCGCCAGCAGCTTGGGTGCAAACGCGAACACCGGGGAGCTGTTTTTT
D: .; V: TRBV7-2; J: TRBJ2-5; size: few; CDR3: CASSLKVTQYF; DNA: TGTGCCAGCAGCCTAAAGGTGACCCAGTACTTC
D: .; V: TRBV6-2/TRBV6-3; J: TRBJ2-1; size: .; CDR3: CASSLIRSPGDYNEQFF; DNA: TGTGCCAGCAGCCTCATACGATCTCCCGGGGATTACAATGAGCAGTTCTTC
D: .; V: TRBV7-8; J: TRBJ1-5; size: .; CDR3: CASSLVVGPQHF; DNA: TGTGCCAGCAGCTTAGTGGTGGGCCCCCAGCATTTT
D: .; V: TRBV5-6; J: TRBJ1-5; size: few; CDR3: CASSLGSGKGQPQHF; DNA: TGTGCCAGCAGCTTGGGGTCAGGGAAAGGGCAGCCCCAGCATTTT
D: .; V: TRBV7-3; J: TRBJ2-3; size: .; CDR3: CASSLRASRDTQYF; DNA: TGTGCCAGCAGCTTAAGGGCAAGCAGAGATACGCAGTATTTT
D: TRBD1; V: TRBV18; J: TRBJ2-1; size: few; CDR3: CASSPGQGDDEQFF; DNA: TGTGCCAGCTCCCCAGGACAGGGGGACGATGAGCAGTTCTTC
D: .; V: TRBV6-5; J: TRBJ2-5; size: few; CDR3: CASSPWAEQETQYF; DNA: TGTGCCAGCAGTCCGTGGGCGGAGCAAGAGACCCAGTACTTC
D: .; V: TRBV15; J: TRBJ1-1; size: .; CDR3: CATSGRNTEAFF; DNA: TGTGCCACCAGCGGGAGAAACACTGAAGCTTTCTTT
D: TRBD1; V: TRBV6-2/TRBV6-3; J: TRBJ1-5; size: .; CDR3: CASSYSIRSDRALHNQPQHF; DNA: TGTGCCAGCAGTTACTCGATACGGTCGGACAGGGCCTTACACAATCAGCCCCAGCATTTT
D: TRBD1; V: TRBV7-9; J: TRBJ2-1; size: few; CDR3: CASSLRQGWSYNEQFF; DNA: TGTGCCAGCAGCCTTCGACAGGGTTGGTCGTACAATGAGCAGTTCTTC
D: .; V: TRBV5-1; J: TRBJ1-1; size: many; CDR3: CASTWWGNTEAFF; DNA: TGCGCCAGCACCTGGTGGGGGAACACTGAAGCTTTCTTT
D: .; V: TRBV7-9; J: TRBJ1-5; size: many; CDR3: CASSFAGGNQPQHF; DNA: TGTGCCAGCAGCTTCGCAGGGGGCAATCAGCCCCAGCATTTT
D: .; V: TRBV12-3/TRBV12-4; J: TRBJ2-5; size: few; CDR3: CASSSLTRLGETQYF; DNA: TGTGCCAGCAGTTCCCTCACCCGGCTGGGAGAGACCCAGTACTTC
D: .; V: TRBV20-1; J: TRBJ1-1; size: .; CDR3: CSATVGDTNTEAFF; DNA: TGCAGTGCTACAGTAGGCGACACGAACACTGAAGCTTTCTTT
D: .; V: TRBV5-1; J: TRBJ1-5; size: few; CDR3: CASSFTGLGQPQHF; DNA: TGCGCCAGCAGCTTCACAGGGCTTGGTCAGCCCCAGCATTTT
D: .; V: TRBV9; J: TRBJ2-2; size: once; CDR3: CASSVFGTGELFF; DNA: TGTGCCAGCAGCGTCTTCGGAACCGGGGAGCTGTTTTTT
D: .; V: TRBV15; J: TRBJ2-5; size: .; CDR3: CATSNYKREKETQYF; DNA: TGTGCCACCAGCAACTATAAGAGGGAGAAGGAGACCCAGTACTTC
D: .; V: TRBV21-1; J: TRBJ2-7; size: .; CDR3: CASRGQRSYYEQYF; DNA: TGTGCCAGCAGGGGGCAAAGGTCATACTACGAGCAGTACTTC
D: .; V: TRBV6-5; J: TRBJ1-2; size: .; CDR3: CASSYALQAVAYGYTF; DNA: TGTGCCAGCAGTTACGCCCTACAGGCGGTCGCCTATGGCTACACCTTC
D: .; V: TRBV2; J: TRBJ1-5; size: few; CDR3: CASSDNPGGNQPQHF; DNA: TGTGCCAGCAGTGATAACCCTGGGGGCAATCAGCCCCAGCATTTT
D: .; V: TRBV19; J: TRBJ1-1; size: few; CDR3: CASQDWAMNTEAFF; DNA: TGTGCCAGCCAAGATTGGGCAATGAACACTGAAGCTTTCTTT
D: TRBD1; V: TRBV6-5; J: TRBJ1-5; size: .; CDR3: CASSPGGTGNQPQHF; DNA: TGTGCCAGTAGCCCTGGCGGGACAGGGAACCAGCCCCAGCATTTT
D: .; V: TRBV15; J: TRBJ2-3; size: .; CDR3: CATTPKGYGTDTQYF; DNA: TGTGCCACCACCCCCAAGGGTTATGGGACAGATACGCAGTATTTT
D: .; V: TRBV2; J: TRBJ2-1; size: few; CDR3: CASSGTAYNEQFF; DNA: TGTGCCAGCAGTGGAACAGCATACAATGAGCAGTTCTTC
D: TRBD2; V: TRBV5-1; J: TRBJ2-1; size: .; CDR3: CASSLVPLAGGIGQQFF; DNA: TGCGCCAGCAGCTTGGTCCCCCTAGCGGGGGGGATTGGACAGCAGTTCTTC
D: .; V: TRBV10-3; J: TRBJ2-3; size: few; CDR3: CAISEQAGTDTQYF; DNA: TGTGCCATCAGTGAACAGGCGGGCACAGATACGCAGTATTTT
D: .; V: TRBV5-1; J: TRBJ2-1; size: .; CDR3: CASSPYGSPPGNEQFF; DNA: TGCGCCAGCAGCCCCTACGGGAGTCCCCCTGGCAATGAGCAGTTCTTC